One sample yielded the 16 T cell receptor beta chains listed below, sequenced in a study of shared clonotypes between healthy human individuals. TCRdb's copy holds only in-frame clones and misses some; the assay was immunoSEQ multiplex PCR. The sample carries roughly 1,500,000 clones, 97% to 99% recorded once. Source material: naive CD4+ T cells sorted from blood. Documented subset: CD45RA+ positively selected. The receptors here all came from a man aged 25 to 40 in good health.

The chain employs TRBV5-6 and TRBJ2-7, with D hard to call. Germline lookup yields CDR1 SGHDT and CDR2 YYEEEE. The CDR3 runs to 12 residues. V shed 5 bases and J shed 2 bases, with 8 bases lying between them. CDR3 nucleotides: TGTGCCAGCAGGCTACAGCCCTACGAGCAGTACTTC. Protein product: CASRLQPYEQYF.

V and J are TRBV5-1 and TRBJ2-1; 14 bases align to TRBD2. The CDR3 consists of 17 residues. V trimming: 4 bases; J trimming: 7 bases; junction bases outside the gene matches: 10. Per the germline V gene, CDR1 is SGHRS and CDR2 is YFSETQ. The CDR3 nucleotides are TGCGCCAGCAGCGGCGGACTAGCGGGAGGAACGGGGAATGAGCAGTTCTTC. Residues: CASSGGLAGGTGNEQFF.

The rearrangement joins TRBV9 to TRBJ1-5; no firm D call. The germline gives CDR1 SGDLS, CDR2 YYNGEE. This CDR3 spans 13 amino acids. Trimming pared 0 bases from V and 4 bases from J, leaving 5 bases between. The CDR3 sequence is CASSVAVNQPQHF. CDR3 nucleotides: TGTGCCAGCAGCGTAGCTGTAAATCAGCCCCAGCATTTT.

V usage is TRBV5-5 and J usage is TRBJ2-5, with TRBD1 identical over 8 bases. The CDR3 spans 17 residues. Germline V gene lookup returns CDR1 SGHKS and CDR2 YYEKEE (reference sequence). Unmatched junction bases numbered 11, after V lost 0 bases and J lost 4 bases. The CDR3 bases are TGTGCCAGCAGCTTGGACCCCAAGGGGGGACAGGTAGAGACCCAGTACTTC. This encodes CASSLDPKGGQVETQYF.

This clone came up once. The gene calls are TRBV10-1 and TRBJ2-3; D is unresolved. The germline V gene has CDR1 WNHNN and CDR2 SYGVQD (reference sequence). With 6 bases removed from V and 5 bases from J, the gap between germline ends came to 6 bases. The CDR3 is made up of 11 amino acids. In DNA form, the CDR3 reads TGCGCCAGCAGCAAACGAGATACGCAGTATTTT. Its translation is CASSKRDTQYF.

The V gene is TRBV5-1, the J gene TRBJ2-3; D may be TRBD2 (5 bases). In germline, CDR1 is SGHRS, CDR2 YFSETQ. CDR3 length: 15 amino acids. Trimming cost V 1 base and J 3 bases, with 12 bases left between them. The CDR3 loop reads CASSLSGMGTDTQYF. CDR3 DNA sequence: TGCGCCAGCAGCTTGTCGGGGATGGGGACAGATACGCAGTATTTT.

The rearrangement links TRBV4-1 to TRBJ1-2, with 9 bases that match TRBD1. This CDR3 has 15 residues. From germline, CDR1 is MGHRA and CDR2 YSYEKL. V shed 0 bases and J 3 bases; nucleotides not matched to a gene: 2. The CDR3 here is CASSQEQGAHYGYTF. DNA of the CDR3: TGCGCCAGCAGCCAAGAACAGGGGGCCCACTATGGCTACACCTTC.

The chain employs TRBV10-3 and TRBJ2-7; 13 nucleotides align to TRBD2. Per the germline V gene, CDR1 is ENHRY and CDR2 is SYGVKD. V lost 6 bases, J lost 8 bases, and 7 bases stayed unmatched. The CDR3 is made up of 14 amino acids. CDR3 residues: CAISAGTSGKQQYF. The CDR3 region has the DNA TGTGCCATCAGCGCCGGGACTAGCGGGAAACAGCAGTACTTC.

V usage is TRBV5-4 and J usage is TRBJ2-7; D is unclear. The CDR3 has 15 residues. The germline gives CDR1 SGHNT, CDR2 YYREEE (reference sequence). V lost 4 bases and J 2 bases, leaving 16 bases between the germline ends. DNA for the CDR3: TGTGCCAGCAGCAAAAATCAACAGAGTACCTACGAGCAGTACTTC. Its translation: CASSKNQQSTYEQYF.

This chain joins TRBV9 and TRBJ2-3; 9 nucleotides align to TRBD2. CDR1 is SGDLS and CDR2 is YYNGEE in the germline V gene. The trim removed 3 bases at V and 4 bases at J, leaving 15 bases unmatched. This CDR3 has 18 residues. As DNA, the CDR3 is TGTGCCAGCAGCGGACGGGCCATGCGGCTAGCGGGACCAGATACGCAGTATTTT. Its protein is CASSGRAMRLAGPDTQYF. Filled out from reference TRBV9 and TRBJ2-3, the complete variable domain reads DSGVTQTPKHLITATGQRVTLRCSPRSGDLSVYWYQQSLDQGLQFLIQYYNGEERAKGNILERFSAQQFPDLHSELNLSSLELGDSALYFCASSGRAMRLAGPDTQYFGPGTRLTVL.

V usage is TRBV19 and J usage is TRBJ2-3, with unresolved D. V was cut by 0 bases and J by 0 bases, with 16 bases left in between. CDR3 length: 18 residues. In germline, CDR1 is LNHDA, CDR2 SQIVND (reference sequence). CDR3 amino acids: CASSIDHVAATSTDTQYF. The DNA for the CDR3 is TGTGCCAGTAGTATAGATCACGTGGCGGCTACTAGCACAGATACGCAGTATTTT.

This clone was recorded only once. The chain links TRBV19 to TRBJ1-5, with D unresolved. The CDR3 is made up of 11 amino acids. Germline V CDR1 and CDR2: LNHDA, SQIVND (reference sequence). Between the trimmed V and J ends, which lost 5 bases and 10 bases, there was a span of 9 bases. The CDR3 DNA reads as TGTGCCAGTAGTCACGGGCAACCCCAGCATTTT. Its protein product is CASSHGQPQHF.

The CDR3 DNA follows: TGCGCCAGCACGGAGGGGATAAACACTGAAGCTTTCTTT. The encoded protein is CASTEGINTEAFF. V and J are TRBV10-1 and TRBJ1-1; a weak D match, TRBD1 (5 bases). V gave up 7 bases and J gave up 2 bases, with 11 bases separating them. The CDR3 loop spans 13 amino acids. Germline CDR1 and CDR2: WNHNN and SYGVQD (reference sequence).

The rearrangement joins TRBV27 to TRBJ2-7; TRBD2 might be the D (6 bases). This CDR3 contains 15 residues. Between the trimmed V and J ends, which lost 0 bases and 2 bases, there was a span of 11 bases. CDR1 is MNHEY, CDR2 SMNVEV, per germline (reference sequence). Here the CDR3 reads CASSLSWGDPYEQYF. DNA for the CDR3: TGTGCCAGCAGTTTATCTTGGGGGGACCCCTACGAGCAGTACTTC.

The J gene is TRBJ2-1, the V gene TRBV29-1; 9 bases are shared with TRBD2. The CDR3 has 17 amino acids. Germline CDR1 reads SQVTM; CDR2 reads ANQGSEA. With 1 base clipped from V and 4 bases from J, the junction kept 11 bases outside the gene matches. DNA for the CDR3: TGCAGCGTTGAAGGAGCTCGTCGCGGGAGGGATTACAATGAGCAGTTCTTC. Protein: CSVEGARRGRDYNEQFF.

With regard to this clone: This specimen includes other DNA sequences encoding the same CDR3. The chain links TRBV5-1 to TRBJ2-1; D is possibly TRBD1 (6 bases). The CDR3 totals 13 residues. Germline assignment: CDR1 SGHRS and CDR2 YFSETQ. Trimming stripped 4 bases from V and 4 bases from J, with 9 bases between. Here the CDR3 DNA reads TGCGCCAGCAGCCTTACAGGGTACAATGAGCAGTTCTTC. As protein: CASSLTGYNEQFF. Looking up the rest from reference TRBV5-1 and TRBJ2-1 gives the full variable domain: KAGVTQTPRYLIKTRGQQVTLSCSPISGHRSVSWYQQTPGQGLQFLFEYFSETQRNKGNFPGRFSGRQFSNSRSEMNVSTLELGDSALYLCASSLTGYNEQFFGPGTRLTVL.